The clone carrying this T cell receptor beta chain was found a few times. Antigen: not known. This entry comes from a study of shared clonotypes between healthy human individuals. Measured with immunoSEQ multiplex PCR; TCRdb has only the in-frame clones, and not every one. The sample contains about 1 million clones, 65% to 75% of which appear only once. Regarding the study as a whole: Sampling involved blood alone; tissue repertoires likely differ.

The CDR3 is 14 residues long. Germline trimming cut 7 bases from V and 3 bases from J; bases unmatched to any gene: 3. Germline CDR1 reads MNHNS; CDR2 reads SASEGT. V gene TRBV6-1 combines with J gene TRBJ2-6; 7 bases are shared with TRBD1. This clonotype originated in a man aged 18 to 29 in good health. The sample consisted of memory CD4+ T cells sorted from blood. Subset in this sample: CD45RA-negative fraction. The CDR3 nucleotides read TGTGCCAGCACAGGGGGTGTTGGGGCCAACGTCCTGACTTTC. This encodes CASTGGVGANVLTF.